Below are 28 T cell receptor beta chains sequenced from a single sample in a study of identical twins. TCRdb re-derived calls from the 5' RACE reads in MiXCR, one entry per CDR3 protein. The table has about 690,000 distinct CDR3 sequences, 21% seen once. In addition, the sample was reused for a study of T cells expressing NK-cell markers.

Input material: PBMCs. These receptors all stem from a woman younger than 30 in good health.

This clonotype has only a few counts. The rearrangement joins TRBV7-6 to TRBJ1-5; D possibly corresponds to TRBD1 (6 bases). This CDR3 is built from 14 residues. The germline CDR1 and CDR2 sequences are SGHVS and FNYEAQ. Trimming cost V 5 bases and J 6 bases, with 14 bases left between them. In nucleotides, the CDR3 is TGTGCCAGCAGCGAGTTGAGGGGGGGTCAGCCCCAGCATTTT. As protein: CASSELRGGQPQHF. The entire variable domain, with the rest obtained from reference TRBV7-6 and TRBJ1-5, is as follows: GAGVSQSPRYKVTKRGQDVALRCDPISGHVSLYWYRQALGQGPEFLTYFNYEAQQDKSGLPNDRFSAERPEGSISTLTIQRTEQRDSAMYRCASSELRGGQPQHFGDGTRLSIL.

The chain uses TRBV5-5 and TRBJ1-1; 7 nucleotides line up with TRBD1. The J segment lost 7 bases and the V segment lost 4 bases, leaving 16 bases of the junction unmatched. Germline lookup yields CDR1 SGHKS and CDR2 YYEKEE (reference sequence). The CDR3 is made up of 16 amino acids. The CDR3 nucleotides are TGTGCCAGCAGCGCACGTGATACCGGGACAGTAGTTGAAGCTTTCTTT. Protein product: CASSARDTGTVVEAFF.

This chain uses TRBV12-3 or TRBV12-4 with TRBJ2-7, with D possibly TRBD1 on 6 matching bases. The CDR3 extends over 14 amino acids. Trimming removed 4 bases at V and 4 bases at J, with 14 bases between. The CDR3 sequence is CASSSGTPKYEQYF. The DNA of the CDR3 is TGTGCCAGCAGTTCCGGGACACCGAAATACGAGCAGTACTTC.

This clonotype turned up a few times. J is TRBJ2-1 and V is TRBV11-1; D possibly corresponds to TRBD2 (6 bases). Trimming took 5 bases from V and 0 from J, leaving 20 bases between them. Germline V CDR1 and CDR2: SGHAT, FQDESV (reference sequence). This CDR3 is built from 18 residues. CDR3 nucleotide sequence: TGTGCCAGCAGCACCACGGGACTTGGGCCTAGCTCCTACAATGAGCAGTTCTTC. Protein sequence: CASSTTGLGPSSYNEQFF.

This clonotype has a handful of counts. The J gene is TRBJ2-2, the V gene TRBV29-1; 12 positions match TRBD1. Germline-derived CDR1 and CDR2 are SQVTM and ANQGSEA. The ends lost 8 bases at V and 8 bases at J; junction bases unmatched: 12. This CDR3 is 15 amino acids long. The CDR3 sequence is CSSSGTGGEIGELFF. The CDR3 DNA sequence: TGCAGCAGCTCCGGGACAGGGGGCGAGATAGGGGAGCTGTTTTTT.

The genes are TRBV3-1 and TRBJ2-1; 13 bases line up with TRBD2. Germline CDR1 is LGHDT and CDR2 is YNNKEL (reference sequence). The CDR3 loop spans 16 amino acids. V gave up 2 bases and J gave up 6 bases; unmatched junction bases: 4. In DNA, the CDR3 is TGTGCCAGCAGCCAAAGGGGGACTAGCGGGGCCAATGAGCAGTTCTTC. Protein product: CASSQRGTSGANEQFF.

Written as DNA, the CDR3 is TGTGCCAGCAGCTTGGAGGACTCTAGGAATGGCTACACCTTC. Translation: CASSLEDSRNGYTF. The rearrangement uses TRBV5-5 and TRBJ1-2; D remains unclear. CDR1 is SGHKS, CDR2 YYEKEE, per germline (reference sequence). CDR3 size: 14 residues. Trimming removed 0 bases from V and 6 bases from J, with 12 bases in between.

This clonotype showed up just a few times. The gene calls are TRBV10-2 and TRBJ2-7; D is possibly TRBD2 (5 bases). Deletions cut 4 bases from V and 4 bases from J, with 11 bases between. CDR1 WSHSY and CDR2 SAAADI come from the germline V gene. This CDR3 is built from 13 residues. The CDR3, as DNA: TGCGCCAGCAGTGGAGGGTTTGGGTACGAGCAGTACTTC. Protein sequence: CASSGGFGYEQYF.

This clonotype was counted at least ten times. The chain combines TRBV6-5 with TRBJ2-1, with 10 positions matching TRBD1. The CDR3 loop spans 16 amino acids. V lost 5 bases and J lost 8; bases outside the gene matches: 12. Germline CDR1 reads MNHEY; CDR2 reads SVGAGI. This CDR3 reads CASSTRQGAVFHEQFF. CDR3 nucleotide sequence: TGTGCCAGCAGTACCCGACAGGGGGCGGTTTTTCATGAGCAGTTCTTC.

V gene TRBV19 combines with J gene TRBJ1-2, with TRBD1 matching 11 bases. This CDR3 comprises 15 residues. The germline CDR1 and CDR2 sequences are LNHDA and SQIVND (reference sequence). V lost 8 bases to trimming and J lost 6 bases; unmatched junction nucleotides: 11. CDR3 protein: CASDNWDRGDHGYTF. CDR3 nucleotides: TGTGCCAGTGATAACTGGGACAGGGGGGATCATGGCTACACCTTC.

The chain links TRBV6-1 to TRBJ2-2; the match to TRBD1 covers 9 bases. This CDR3 has 16 residues. Trimming cost V 5 bases and J 4 bases; bases outside gene matches: 8. Germline lookup yields CDR1 MNHNS and CDR2 SASEGT. The CDR3 sequence: CASSTPGQGGTGELFF. CDR3 nucleotide sequence: TGTGCCAGCAGTACACCGGGACAGGGCGGCACCGGGGAGCTGTTTTTT.

The CDR3 is CASSSPGVEGYTF. Written as DNA, the CDR3 is TGCGCCAGCAGCTCACCAGGGGTAGAGGGCTACACCTTC. The chain couples TRBV5-1 to TRBJ1-2; a weak D match, TRBD1 (6 bases). Germline V CDR1 and CDR2: SGHRS, YFSETQ. The CDR3 is made up of 13 amino acids. V lost 3 bases and J 8 bases, leaving 14 bases between the germline ends.

The gene calls are TRBV4-1 and TRBJ2-4, with D possibly matching TRBD2 (5 bases). This CDR3 spans 13 amino acids. V was cut by 6 bases and J by 7 bases, with 13 bases left in between. Per the germline V gene, CDR1 is MGHRA and CDR2 is YSYEKL. The CDR3 protein is CASSQPGENIQYF. The DNA of the CDR3 is TGCGCCAGCAGTCAACCCGGGGAGAACATTCAGTACTTC.

This clonotype was found many times. The chain links TRBV20-1 to TRBJ2-7; the D gene is possibly TRBD1 (6 bases). CDR1 is DFQATT and CDR2 is SNEGSKA in the germline V gene (reference sequence). This CDR3 has 15 amino acids. Trimming cost V 3 bases and J 5 bases, with 20 bases left between them. The CDR3: CSARDLSGVGNEQYF. The CDR3, as DNA: TGCAGTGCTAGGGACTTGTCAGGGGTAGGTAACGAGCAGTACTTC.

This clonotype was observed a handful of times. The genes are TRBV12-3 or TRBV12-4 and TRBJ2-5; 8 nucleotides agree with TRBD2. Trimming removed 4 bases from V and 1 base from J; junction bases left unmatched: 5. CDR3 length: 15 residues. This chain's CDR3 is CASSSQRGPQETQYF. CDR3 nucleotides: TGTGCCAGCAGTTCCCAGCGGGGGCCCCAAGAGACCCAGTACTTC.

The sample holds a few counts of this clonotype. The chain joins TRBV7-9 to TRBJ2-1; 7 positions match TRBD2. V was pared by 5 bases and J by 5 bases, with 3 bases of the junction left unmatched. Per the germline V gene, CDR1 is SEHNR and CDR2 is FQNEAQ (reference sequence). This CDR3 comprises 13 residues. The CDR3 here is CASSARGDNEQFF. The CDR3 DNA follows: TGTGCCAGCAGCGCCCGGGGGGACAATGAGCAGTTCTTC.

The sample holds a few counts of this clonotype. The gene calls are TRBV16 and TRBJ2-3, with 12 bases fitting TRBD2. Germline CDR1 reads KGHSY; CDR2 reads FQNENV. CDR3 length: 15 residues. The J segment lost 4 bases and the V segment lost 4 bases, leaving 3 bases of the junction unmatched. Written as DNA, the CDR3 is TGTGCCAGCAGCCTCGGACTAGCGGGGTCAGATACGCAGTATTTT. Protein: CASSLGLAGSDTQYF.

This clonotype turned up a few times. V gene TRBV29-1 combines with J gene TRBJ2-3; TRBD2 matches at 9 bases. The CDR3 has 14 residues. Unmatched junction bases numbered 9, after V lost 6 bases and J lost 5 bases. Germline V gene sequence: CDR1 SQVTM, CDR2 ANQGSEA. CDR3 DNA sequence: TGCAGCGTCCACTGGGCGGGAGGGCGAGATACGCAGTATTTT. Amino acid sequence: CSVHWAGGRDTQYF.

This clonotype was seen only a few times. This chain uses TRBV11-2 with TRBJ1-2, with D possibly being TRBD1 (5 bases). With 5 bases removed from V and 2 bases from J, the gap between germline ends came to 18 bases. This CDR3 has 16 amino acids. The germline gives CDR1 SGHAT, CDR2 FQNNGV. The CDR3 sequence: CASSQIRDARNYGYTF. Written as DNA, the CDR3 is TGTGCCAGCAGCCAAATCCGGGACGCCCGGAACTATGGCTACACCTTC.

This clonotype was seen ten or more times. This rearrangement joins TRBV27 to TRBJ1-3; maybe TRBD1 (6 bases). CDR3 length equals 15 residues. The germline V gene has CDR1 MNHEY and CDR2 SMNVEV (reference sequence). V was pared by 5 bases and J by 2 bases, with 13 bases between. The CDR3 protein is CASSPDGGPGNTIYF. The CDR3 nucleotides are TGTGCCAGCAGTCCCGATGGGGGCCCTGGAAACACCATATATTTT.

This clonotype was counted between two and nine times. V and J are TRBV27 and TRBJ2-3; perhaps TRBD1 as D (6 bases). The CDR3 spans 13 residues. In germline, CDR1 is MNHEY, CDR2 SMNVEV (reference sequence). The V gene lost 8 bases and the J gene lost 10 bases, with 19 bases spanning the gap. The CDR3 coding sequence is TGTGCCAGCTCCTTAGCACAGGGTGATGCGCAGTATTTT. Its translation is CASSLAQGDAQYF.

This clonotype was detected many times. The V call is TRBV2, the J call TRBJ2-2; possible D gene TRBD1, 5 bases. Germline V lookup: CDR1 SNHLY, CDR2 FYNNEI. V lost 6 bases and J 1 base, leaving 12 bases between the germline ends. The CDR3 sequence is 15 residues long. CDR3 nucleotides: TGTGCCAGCAGACCCGACAGAGGGAACACCGGGGAGCTGTTTTTT. It codes for CASRPDRGNTGELFF.

V usage is TRBV7-2 and J usage is TRBJ2-7; 7 bases fit TRBD1. Trimming took 8 bases from V and 1 from J; bases not matched to a gene: 8. CDR3 length equals 14 residues. The germline V gene has CDR1 SGHTA and CDR2 FQGNSA. The CDR3 DNA reads TGTGCCAGCGCTACAGGGGATTGGTCCTACGAGCAGTACTTC. Translating it yields CASATGDWSYEQYF.

This clonotype has a handful of counts. The chain joins TRBV7-9 to TRBJ2-1; the D gene is possibly TRBD1 (5 bases). Trimming left V 1 base short and J 8 bases short, with 15 bases between. Germline V gene data show CDR1 as SEHNR and CDR2 as FQNEAQ (reference sequence). The CDR3 loop spans 15 amino acids. CDR3 sequence: CASSLDRTRGDEQFF. In nucleotides, the CDR3 is TGTGCCAGCAGCTTAGACAGGACCCGCGGCGATGAGCAGTTCTTC.

V and J are TRBV29-1 and TRBJ1-1, with unresolved D. Trimming removed 1 base from V and 0 bases from J, with 6 bases in between. CDR1 is SQVTM and CDR2 is ANQGSEA in the germline V gene. The CDR3 sequence is 13 residues long. The CDR3 DNA is TGCAGCGTTGAAGTTTCAGTGAACACTGAAGCTTTCTTT. Its protein product is CSVEVSVNTEAFF.

In this sample, this clonotype turned up a few times. The chain is built from TRBV20-1 and TRBJ2-1; a weak D match, TRBD1 (6 bases). Trimming stripped 5 bases from V and 6 bases from J, with 11 bases between. The CDR3 is 12 residues long. The germline CDR1 and CDR2 sequences are DFQATT and SNEGSKA (reference sequence). CDR3 region: CSADRTVNEQFF. Here the CDR3 DNA reads TGCAGTGCTGACCGGACAGTCAATGAGCAGTTCTTC.

In this sample, this clonotype turned up a few times. The V and J genes are TRBV6-1 and TRBJ2-1; 7 nucleotides align to TRBD2. Germline V CDR1 and CDR2: MNHNS, SASEGT. With 5 bases clipped from V and 0 bases from J, the junction kept 7 bases outside the gene matches. The CDR3 extends over 16 amino acids. The CDR3 loop reads CASSPLADPSYNEQFF. CDR3 nucleotides: TGTGCCAGCAGTCCTCTAGCGGACCCCTCCTACAATGAGCAGTTCTTC.

On this clonotype itself: In this CDR3 the conserved last residue, phenylalanine or tryptophan, is missing, so a read error is likely. This rearrangement joins TRBV10-2 to TRBJ2-7; D uncertain. In germline, CDR1 is WSHSY, CDR2 SAAADI. Trimming cost V 2 bases and J 0 bases, with 2 bases left between them. CDR3 length equals 12 residues. Here the CDR3 DNA reads TGCGCCAGCAGTGAGGCCTCCTACGAGCAGTACCTC. This encodes CASSEASYEQYL.